This T cell receptor (beta chain) was profiled in a study of T cell responses to AZD1222 COVID-19 vaccine. CDR1 is MNHEY and CDR2 is SVGEGT in the germline V gene. The ends lost 4 bases at V and 4 bases at J; junction bases unmatched: 4. The length of the CDR3 is 16 residues. Some clones are missing from TCRdb's copy, which holds only in-frame ones; the method was immunoSEQ multiplex PCR. The sample lists about 160,000 clones, roughly 90% occurring once. The genes are TRBV6-2 or TRBV6-3 and TRBJ2-1; 13 bases line up with TRBD2. The receptor was isolated from an adult in good health. Here the sequenced sample was peripheral blood, taken on day 0 of AZD1222 vaccination. CDR3 sequence reads: CASSLRLAGGYNEQFF. The CDR3, as DNA: TGTGCCAGCAGTTTACGACTAGCGGGAGGATACAATGAGCAGTTCTTC.